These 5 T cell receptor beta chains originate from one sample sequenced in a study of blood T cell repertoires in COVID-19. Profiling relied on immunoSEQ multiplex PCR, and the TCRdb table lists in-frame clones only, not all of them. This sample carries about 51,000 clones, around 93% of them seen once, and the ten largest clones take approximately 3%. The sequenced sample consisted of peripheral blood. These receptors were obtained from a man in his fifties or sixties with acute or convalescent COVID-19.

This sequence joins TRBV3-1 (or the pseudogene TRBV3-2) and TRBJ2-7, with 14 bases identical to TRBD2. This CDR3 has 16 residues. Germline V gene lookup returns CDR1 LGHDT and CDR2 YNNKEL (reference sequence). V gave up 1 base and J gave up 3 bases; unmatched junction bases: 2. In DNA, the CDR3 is TGTGCCAGCAGCCAAGGGACTAGCGGGGGGATCTACGAGCAGTACTTC. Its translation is CASSQGTSGGIYEQYF.

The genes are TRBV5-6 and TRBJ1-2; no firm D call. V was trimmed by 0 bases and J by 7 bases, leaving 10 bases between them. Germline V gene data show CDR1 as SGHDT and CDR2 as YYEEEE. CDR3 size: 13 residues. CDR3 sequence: CASSLVRVTGYTF. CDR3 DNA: TGTGCCAGCAGCTTGGTTCGAGTTACTGGCTACACCTTC.

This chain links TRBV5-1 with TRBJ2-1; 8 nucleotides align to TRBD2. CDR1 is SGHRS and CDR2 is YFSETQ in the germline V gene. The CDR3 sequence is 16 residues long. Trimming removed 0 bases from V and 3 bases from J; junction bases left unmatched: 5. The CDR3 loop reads CASSLGPSGLYNEQFF. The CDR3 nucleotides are TGCGCCAGCAGCTTGGGACCTAGCGGGCTCTACAATGAGCAGTTCTTC.

The CDR3, as DNA: TGCGCCAGCAGCTTCGAGGGGGTTAACTATGGCTACACCTTC. As protein: CASSFEGVNYGYTF. The V gene is TRBV5-1, the J gene TRBJ1-2, with D possibly matching TRBD1 (6 bases). Germline lookup yields CDR1 SGHRS and CDR2 YFSETQ. This CDR3 region has 14 residues. V was trimmed by 2 bases and J by 1 base, leaving 9 bases between them.

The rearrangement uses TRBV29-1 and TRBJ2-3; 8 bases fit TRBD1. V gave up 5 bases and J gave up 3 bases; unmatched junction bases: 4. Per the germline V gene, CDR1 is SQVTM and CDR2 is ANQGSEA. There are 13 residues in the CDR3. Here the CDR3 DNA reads TGCAGCGTTCGGAGACAGGGGACAGATACGCAGTATTTT. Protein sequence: CSVRRQGTDTQYF.